The 27 T cell receptor beta chains in this list originate from one sample, sequenced in a study of T cells in Graves' hyperthyroidism and ophthalmopathy. TCR beta CDR3 sequences were amplified from RNA transcripts. The study used the HTBI primer set for a first-round RT-PCR of the TCR CDR3. From the multiplex PCR reads, TCRdb called clonotypes with MiXCR, one entry per CDR3 protein. The table has about 400,000 distinct CDR3 sequences, more than 13% seen once. The sample consisted of blood. Receptor source: a middle-aged man with Graves' ophthalmopathy.

There are a few counts of this clonotype. The chain joins TRBV29-1 to TRBJ2-1; D gene unclear. Trimming cost V 1 base and J 6 bases, with 7 bases left between them. The CDR3 consists of 12 residues. CDR1 and CDR2 from the germline V gene are SQVTM and ANQGSEA. CDR3 bases: TGCAGCGTTGAAGTTCCAGTCAATGAGCAGTTCTTC. Translating it yields CSVEVPVNEQFF.

This clonotype has only one observation. This chain uses TRBV19 with TRBJ2-1, with 9 bases matching TRBD2. Germline V gene lookup returns CDR1 LNHDA and CDR2 SQIVND (reference sequence). V lost 3 bases to trimming and J lost 4 bases; unmatched junction nucleotides: 7. This CDR3 has 16 residues. CDR3 in DNA: TGTGCCAGTAGTATTTTGGCGACTAGCGGATACAATGAGCAGTTCTTC. It translates to CASSILATSGYNEQFF.

This clonotype came up a few times. CDR3 DNA sequence: TGTGCCTGGAGCCAGGGGGAGACCCAGTACTTC. As protein: CAWSQGETQYF. This chain connects TRBV30 to TRBJ2-5; D perhaps matches TRBD1 (6 bases). The CDR3 is 11 amino acids. Trimming shortened V by 3 bases and J by 5 bases, and 7 bases separated the two germline ends. Looked up from germline, CDR1 is GTSNPN and CDR2 is SVGIG (reference sequence).

About this clonotype: With a much larger clone just one base away, this may be a read error. The chain recombines TRBV2 with TRBJ2-5; 15 nucleotides agree with TRBD2. Germline V gene data show CDR1 as SNHLY and CDR2 as FYNNEI. This CDR3 region has 15 residues. The CDR3 bases are TGTGCCAGCAGGGGACTAGCGGGAGGTGGAGAGACCCAGTGCTTC. It translates to CASRGLAGGGETQCF.

This clonotype has a count of ten or more. This rearrangement joins TRBV11-3 to TRBJ2-1, with 11 bases aligning to TRBD2. CDR1 and CDR2 (germline): SGHNT, YENEEA. This CDR3 comprises 15 residues. V lost 1 base to trimming and J lost 4 bases; unmatched junction nucleotides: 0. This CDR3 reads CASSLASGGYNEQFF. CDR3 nucleotides: TGTGCCAGCAGCTTAGCTAGCGGGGGGTACAATGAGCAGTTCTTC. Full variable domain (remainder filled in from reference TRBV11-3 and TRBJ2-1): EAGVVQSPRYKIIEKKQPVAFWCNPISGHNTLYWYLQNLGQGPELLIRYENEEAVDDSQLPKDRFSAERLKGVDSTLKIQPAELGDSAVYLCASSLASGGYNEQFFGPGTRLTVL.

The gene calls are TRBV13 and TRBJ2-5, with 8 positions matching TRBD2. The CDR3 extends over 16 amino acids. The J segment lost 4 bases and the V segment lost 0 bases, leaving 7 bases of the junction unmatched. Germline CDR1 is PRHDT and CDR2 is FYEKMQ (reference sequence). CDR3 sequence: CASSLGTAGVRETQYF. CDR3 in DNA: TGTGCCAGCAGCTTAGGGACAGCGGGAGTGAGAGAGACCCAGTACTTC.

The chain couples TRBV29-1 to TRBJ1-2, with D perhaps matching TRBD1 (6 bases). V was shortened by 6 bases and J by 5 bases, with 16 bases between the two germline ends. From germline, CDR1 is SQVTM and CDR2 ANQGSEA. This CDR3 is 13 amino acids long. DNA for the CDR3: TGCAGCGTCGATGGGGGGCAGGCGTATGGCTACACCTTC. This codes for CSVDGGQAYGYTF.

V usage is TRBV3-1 and J usage is TRBJ2-1; D possibly corresponds to TRBD2 (6 bases). Trimming cost V 1 base and J 9 bases, with 7 bases left between them. The CDR3 runs to 12 residues. Germline loops: CDR1 LGHDT, CDR2 YNNKEL (reference sequence). The CDR3 loop reads CASSQAGLEQFF. The CDR3 nucleotides read TGTGCCAGCAGCCAAGCGGGACTTGAGCAGTTCTTC.

This clonotype was detected many times. V is TRBV12-3 or TRBV12-4 and J is TRBJ2-5, with D possibly being TRBD1 or TRBD2 (6 bases each). Trimming took 1 base from V and 1 from J, leaving 10 bases between them. The CDR3 loop spans 15 amino acids. CDR3 sequence: CASSLGGGPQETQYF. CDR3 bases: TGTGCCAGCAGTTTAGGTGGGGGGCCCCAAGAGACCCAGTACTTC.

This chain connects TRBV7-9 to TRBJ2-1, with 8 bases identical to TRBD2. With 7 bases clipped from V and 9 bases from J, the junction kept 11 bases outside the gene matches. Germline lookup yields CDR1 SEHNR and CDR2 FQNEAQ (reference sequence). This CDR3 region has 14 residues. The CDR3 region is CASTPEAGVGEQFF. The DNA of the CDR3 is TGTGCCAGCACCCCGGAAGCGGGGGTTGGTGAGCAGTTCTTC.

This clonotype has ten or more counts. The chain recombines TRBV6-1 with TRBJ1-1; 7 bases align to TRBD1. Germline V lookup: CDR1 MNHNS, CDR2 SASEGT. V was clipped by 5 bases and J by 1 base; unmatched bases: 7. The CDR3 length is 15 residues. The chain's CDR3 is CASSYTRDRNTEAFF. CDR3 DNA sequence: TGTGCCAGCAGTTACACCAGGGACAGGAACACTGAAGCTTTCTTT.

The gene calls are TRBV29-1 and TRBJ2-1, with 8 bases that match TRBD1. This CDR3 region has 11 residues. V dropped 7 bases and J dropped 10; count of bases not matched to a gene: 6. Germline lookup yields CDR1 SQVTM and CDR2 ANQGSEA. The CDR3 loop reads CSAQQGAEQFF. In DNA form, the CDR3 reads TGCAGCGCCCAGCAGGGGGCCGAGCAGTTCTTC.

V gene TRBV24-1 combines with J gene TRBJ2-5, with D unresolved. The CDR3 sequence is 15 residues long. Germline CDR1 and CDR2: KGHDR and SFDVKD. V shed 4 bases and J shed 1 base, with 12 bases lying between them. DNA for the CDR3: TGTGCCACCAGTGAAACTATTCCGGGCCAAGAGACCCAGTACTTC. It codes for CATSETIPGQETQYF.

The chain has TRBV7-9 and TRBJ2-1, with a tentative D call TRBD1 (5 bases). The CDR3 has 14 amino acids. From germline, CDR1 is SEHNR and CDR2 FQNEAQ (reference sequence). V dropped 5 bases and J dropped 5 bases, with 13 bases sitting between them. The chain's CDR3 is CASSHQQDHNEQFF. CDR3 sequence (DNA): TGTGCCAGCAGCCACCAACAGGACCACAATGAGCAGTTCTTC.

This clonotype was counted only a few times. The V and J genes are TRBV6-1 and TRBJ1-6; the match to TRBD1 covers 8 bases. After removal of 6 bases from V and 11 bases from J, the junction contained 18 bases not matched to a gene. The CDR3 loop spans 17 amino acids. CDR1 and CDR2 (germline): MNHNS, SASEGT. CDR3 loop: CASRPLPIGTGFPPLHF. The DNA for the CDR3 is TGTGCCAGCAGGCCACTCCCAATAGGGACAGGCTTTCCACCCCTCCACTTT.

The table lists this clonotype with many counts. The chain joins TRBV6-1 to TRBJ2-7; 10 bases line up with TRBD1. The J segment lost 1 base and the V segment lost 4 bases, leaving 19 bases of the junction unmatched. Looked up from germline, CDR1 is MNHNS and CDR2 is SASEGT. This CDR3 spans 20 amino acids. CDR3 nucleotide sequence: TGTGCCAGCAGTGTCCTAGCTCCCACCTCGGGACAGGGGTCTTCCTACGAGCAGTACTTC. It specifies CASSVLAPTSGQGSSYEQYF.

The rearrangement joins TRBV9 to TRBJ2-3, with D hard to call. Trimming shortened V by 0 bases and J by 1 base, and 12 bases separated the two germline ends. The CDR3 loop spans 16 amino acids. The germline V gene has CDR1 SGDLS and CDR2 YYNGEE. DNA for the CDR3: TGTGCCAGCAGCGTAGGGACGCGACCGGGCACAGATACGCAGTATTTT. This encodes CASSVGTRPGTDTQYF.

The sample holds many counts of this clonotype. This chain joins TRBV18 and TRBJ2-7; the D is unclear. The CDR3 loop spans 14 amino acids. In germline, CDR1 is KGHSH, CDR2 LQKENI. The V end lost 6 bases, the J end lost 0 bases, and 12 bases lay between the germline ends. Here the CDR3 reads CASSPEPFSYEQYF. The CDR3 region has the DNA TGTGCCAGCTCCCCCGAACCCTTCTCCTACGAGCAGTACTTC.

The sample holds many counts of this clonotype. This chain joins TRBV2 and TRBJ2-3; D tentatively reads TRBD1 or TRBD2 (6 bases each). The V and J ends lost 6 bases and 6 bases respectively, with 13 bases between them. Looked up from germline, CDR1 is SNHLY and CDR2 is FYNNEI. This CDR3 has 13 amino acids. The CDR3 DNA follows: TGTGCCAGCAGGGCGAGGGGGGTCGATACGCAGTATTTT. Protein product: CASRARGVDTQYF.

V and J are TRBV7-9 and TRBJ2-3; D may be TRBD2 (6 bases). V was pared by 2 bases and J by 3 bases, with 18 bases between. The CDR3 has 17 amino acids. The germline V gene has CDR1 SEHNR and CDR2 FQNEAQ (reference sequence). CDR3 sequence reads: CASSLYGGSTKTDTQYF. CDR3 in DNA: TGTGCCAGCAGCTTATACGGGGGATCTACCAAGACAGATACGCAGTATTTT. Together with reference TRBV7-9 and TRBJ2-3, the CDR3 gives the full variable domain: DTGVSQNPRHKITKRGQNVTFRCDPISEHNRLYWYRQTLGQGPEFLTYFQNEAQLEKSRLLSDRFSAERPKGSFSTLEIQRTEQGDSAMYLCASSLYGGSTKTDTQYFGPGTRLTVL.

This clonotype was observed many times. The chain uses TRBV27 and TRBJ2-3, with D perhaps matching TRBD2 (5 bases). V was cut by 5 bases and J by 2 bases, with 14 bases left in between. Germline V gives CDR1 MNHEY, CDR2 SMNVEV (reference sequence). CDR3 length equals 15 residues. The CDR3 bases are TGTGCCAGCAGTAATCGGGGTCCTTACACAGATACGCAGTATTTT. Amino acid sequence: CASSNRGPYTDTQYF.

V is TRBV28 and J is TRBJ1-4, with TRBD1 identical over 9 bases. Germline V lookup: CDR1 MDHEN, CDR2 SYDVKM. V shed 6 bases, J shed 6 bases, and the junction held 5 bases outside the gene matches. CDR3 size: 14 residues. The chain's CDR3 is CASRDYRGHEKLFF. CDR3 in DNA: TGTGCCAGCAGGGACTACAGGGGGCATGAAAAACTGTTTTTT.

V is TRBV7-7 and J is TRBJ2-5; the D gene is possibly TRBD2 (5 bases). The germline gives CDR1 SSHAT, CDR2 FNYEAQ (reference sequence). CDR3 length equals 14 residues. CDR3 amino acids: CASAAGGVRETQYF. The DNA for the CDR3 is TGTGCTAGCGCGGCGGGCGGTGTCCGAGAGACCCAGTACTTC.

Many counts were recorded for this clonotype. The CDR3 region has the DNA TGTGCCAGCAGCCCCGCGGGGTGGGGCGAGCAGTACTTC. Its translation: CASSPAGWGEQYF. V usage is TRBV7-3 and J usage is TRBJ2-7, with D maybe TRBD2 (6 bases). V shed 5 bases and J shed 6 bases, with 14 bases lying between them. CDR1 SGHTA and CDR2 FQGTGA come from the germline V gene. CDR3 length: 13 residues.

This clonotype was detected many times. The J gene is TRBJ2-5, the V gene TRBV20-1, with 10 positions matching TRBD2. Germline V gene lookup returns CDR1 DFQATT and CDR2 SNEGSKA (reference sequence). The CDR3 contains 14 residues. V dropped 5 bases and J dropped 7; count of bases not matched to a gene: 10. The CDR3 here is CSAPKREGSLTQYF. For the CDR3, the DNA is TGCAGTGCTCCCAAGCGGGAGGGTTCTCTGACCCAGTACTTC.

This clonotype has ten or more counts. The chain employs TRBV11-2 and TRBJ2-1; 10 bases map to TRBD2. CDR1 and CDR2 from the germline V gene are SGHAT and FQNNGV. The CDR3 is made up of 15 amino acids. Germline trimming cut 4 bases from V and 4 bases from J; bases unmatched to any gene: 4. The CDR3 region is CASSSGTSAYNEQFF. The DNA of the CDR3 is TGTGCCAGCAGCTCTGGGACTAGCGCATACAATGAGCAGTTCTTC.

This clonotype was recorded at least ten times. This chain uses TRBV15 with TRBJ2-3, with D possibly TRBD2 on 6 matching bases. Deletions cut 0 bases from V and 0 bases from J, with 10 bases between. The CDR3 consists of 16 residues. Germline lookup yields CDR1 LNHNV and CDR2 YYDKDF (reference sequence). The CDR3 DNA sequence: TGTGCCACCAGCAGAGATCTAGGGACTAGCACAGATACGCAGTATTTT. Translation: CATSRDLGTSTDTQYF.